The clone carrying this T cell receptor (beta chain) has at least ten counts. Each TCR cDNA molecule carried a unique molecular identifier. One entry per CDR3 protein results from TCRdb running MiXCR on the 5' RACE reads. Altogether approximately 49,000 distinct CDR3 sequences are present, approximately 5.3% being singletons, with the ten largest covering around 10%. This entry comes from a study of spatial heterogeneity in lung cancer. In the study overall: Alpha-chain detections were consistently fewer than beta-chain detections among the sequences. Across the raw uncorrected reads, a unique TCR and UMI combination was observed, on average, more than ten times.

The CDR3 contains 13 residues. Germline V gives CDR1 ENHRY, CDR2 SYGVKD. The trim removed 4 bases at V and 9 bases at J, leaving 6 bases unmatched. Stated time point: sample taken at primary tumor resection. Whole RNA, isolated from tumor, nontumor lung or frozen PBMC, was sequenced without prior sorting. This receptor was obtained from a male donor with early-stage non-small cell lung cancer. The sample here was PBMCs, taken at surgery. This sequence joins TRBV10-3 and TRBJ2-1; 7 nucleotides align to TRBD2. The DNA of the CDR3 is TGTGCCATCAGTGGGACTAGAACGGTTGAGCAGTTCTTC. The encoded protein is CAISGTRTVEQFF.